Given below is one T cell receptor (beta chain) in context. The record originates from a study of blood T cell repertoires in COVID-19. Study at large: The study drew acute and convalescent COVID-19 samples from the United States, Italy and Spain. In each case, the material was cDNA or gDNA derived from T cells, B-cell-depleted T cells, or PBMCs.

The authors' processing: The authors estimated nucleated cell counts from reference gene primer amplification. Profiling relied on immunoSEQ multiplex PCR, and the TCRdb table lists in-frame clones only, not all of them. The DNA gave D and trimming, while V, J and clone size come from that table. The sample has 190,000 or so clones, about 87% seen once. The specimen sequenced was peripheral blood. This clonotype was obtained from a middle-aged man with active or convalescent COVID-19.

CDR3 in DNA: TGTGCCAGCAGCCTATCCCGAGATACGCAGTATTTT. Encoded protein: CASSLSRDTQYF. This chain connects TRBV6-5 to TRBJ2-3; D gene uncertain. V was clipped by 6 bases and J by 5 bases, with 9 bases between them. The CDR3 runs to 12 residues. In germline, CDR1 is MNHEY, CDR2 SVGAGI.